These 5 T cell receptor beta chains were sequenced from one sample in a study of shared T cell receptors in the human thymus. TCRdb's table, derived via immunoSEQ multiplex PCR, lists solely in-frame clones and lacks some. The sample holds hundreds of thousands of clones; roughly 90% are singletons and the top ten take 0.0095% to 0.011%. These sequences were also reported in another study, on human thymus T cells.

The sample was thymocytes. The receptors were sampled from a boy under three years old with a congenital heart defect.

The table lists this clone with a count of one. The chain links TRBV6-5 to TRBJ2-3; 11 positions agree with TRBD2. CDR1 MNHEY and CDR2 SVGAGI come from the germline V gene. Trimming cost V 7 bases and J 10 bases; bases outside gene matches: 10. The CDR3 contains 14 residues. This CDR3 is CASKLTSGVQAQYF. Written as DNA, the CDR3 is TGTGCCAGCAAGCTGACTAGCGGGGTGCAGGCGCAGTATTTT.

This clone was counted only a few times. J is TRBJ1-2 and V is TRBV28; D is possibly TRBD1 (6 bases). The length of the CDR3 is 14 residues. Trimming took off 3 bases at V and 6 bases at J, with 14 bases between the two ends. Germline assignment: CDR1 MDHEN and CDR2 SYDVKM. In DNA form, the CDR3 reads TGTGCCAGCAGTTTTAGAGCCCACAGGGATGGCTACACCTTC. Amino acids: CASSFRAHRDGYTF.

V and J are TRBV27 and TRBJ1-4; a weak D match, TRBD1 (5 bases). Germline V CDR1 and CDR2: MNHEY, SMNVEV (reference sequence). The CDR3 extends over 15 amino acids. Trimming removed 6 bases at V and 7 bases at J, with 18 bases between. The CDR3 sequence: CASSPSKGRGEKLFF. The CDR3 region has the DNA TGTGCCAGCAGCCCTTCAAAGGGAAGGGGTGAAAAACTGTTTTTT.

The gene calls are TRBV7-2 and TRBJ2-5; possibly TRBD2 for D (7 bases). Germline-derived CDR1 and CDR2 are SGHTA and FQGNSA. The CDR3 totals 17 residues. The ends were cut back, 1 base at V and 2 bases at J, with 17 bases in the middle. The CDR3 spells CASSLEGKQGLQETQYF. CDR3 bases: TGTGCCAGCAGCTTAGAAGGGAAACAGGGACTACAAGAGACCCAGTACTTC.

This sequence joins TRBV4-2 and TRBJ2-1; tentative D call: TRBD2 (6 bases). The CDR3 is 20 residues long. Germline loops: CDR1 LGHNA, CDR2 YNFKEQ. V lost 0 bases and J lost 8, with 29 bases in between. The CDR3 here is CASSQDRNKRKRVPGDEQFF. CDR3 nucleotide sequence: TGTGCCAGCAGCCAAGATCGGAATAAGCGGAAGCGGGTCCCCGGAGATGAGCAGTTCTTC.